This T cell receptor beta chain was identified during a study of shared clonotypes between healthy human individuals. Sequenced by immunoSEQ multiplex PCR; TCRdb stores in-frame clones only, minus some. The sample holds a few million clones, more than 80% seen once. The V gene's germline CDR1 is LGHNA and CDR2 YNFKEQ. The CDR3 sequence is 15 residues long. Trimming pared 1 base from V and 7 bases from J, leaving 17 bases between. This clonotype originated in a man aged 18 to 35 in good health. Some clones in this sample may be carry-over from other donors' samples. The rearrangement uses TRBV4-2 and TRBJ2-7; D is perhaps TRBD2 (5 bases). The sequenced material came from naive CD4+ T cells from PBMCs. Subset here: CD45RA+ positively selected. The chain's CDR3 is CASSQVWGVSWEQYF. CDR3 sequence (DNA): TGTGCCAGCAGCCAAGTGTGGGGAGTGTCGTGGGAGCAGTACTTC.